Listed below are T cell receptor beta chains from one sample, sequenced in a study of T-cell reconstitution after alpha-beta-depleted transplantation in children. One entry per CDR3 protein results from TCRdb running MiXCR on the PCR reads. Seen here are around 380,000 distinct CDR3 sequences, approximately 10% observed once, and the top ten hold approximately 5%. The sequenced sample was PBMCs from the stem cell graft donor, obtained from the stem cell graft. Receptors originate from a human donor who donated a stem cell graft to a child with acute myeloid leukemia. The CDR3 runs from the conserved cysteine through the conserved F or W. D genes are given only for firm matches. Only part of the rows carry a size: once, few, many, or a class if the clone is expanded.

TRBD1	few	TRBV4-2	TRBJ1-2	TGTGCCAGCAGCTCCACAGGGGGGCTCAACTATGGCTACACCTTC	CASSSTGGLNYGYTF
TRBD1	few	TRBV7-6	TRBJ2-5	TGTGCCAGCAGCTTAGGGGACAGGGGTACAGAGACCCAGTACTTC	CASSLGDRGTETQYF
TRBD2	few	TRBV5-1	TRBJ2-3	TGCGCCAGCAGCTTGGAAGCGGGGGGGGTGTCAGATACGCAGTATTTT	CASSLEAGGVSDTQYF
NA	few	TRBV29-1	TRBJ2-3	TGCAGCGGGGGAGGTACAGGTACAGATACGCAGTATTTT	CSGGGTGTDTQYF
NA	few	TRBV12-3/TRBV12-4	TRBJ2-2	TGTGCCAGCAGGGTACTTTTCACCGGGGAGCTGTTTTTT	CASRVLFTGELFF
NA	many	TRBV28	TRBJ2-7	TGTGCCAGTAGACGAGGGCGAATTCGCTCCTACGAGCAGTACTTC	CASRRGRIRSYEQYF
NA	NA	TRBV5-6	TRBJ1-6	TGTGCCAGCAGCTTGGGCAGACCCTATAATTCACCCCTCCACTTT	CASSLGRPYNSPLHF
NA	NA	TRBV7-2	TRBJ2-2	TGTGCCAGCAGCTTAGTGTTCGAAAGGGGCAACACCGGGGAGCTGTTTTTT	CASSLVFERGNTGELFF
TRBD2	NA	TRBV27	TRBJ2-3	TGTGCCAGCAGTTTCAGACTAGCGGGAGGCACAGATACGCAGTATTTT	CASSFRLAGGTDTQYF
NA	NA	TRBV5-1	TRBJ1-4	TGCGCCAGCACGACCGGGGGGAGCGGAAAACTGTTTTTT	CASTTGGSGKLFF
NA	NA	TRBV30	TRBJ2-3	TGTGCCTGGGCCGAAGGGGGTCGCACAGATACGCAGTATTTT	CAWAEGGRTDTQYF
NA	NA	TRBV2	TRBJ1-5	TGTGCCAGCAGTGAAGCGCTTCAGTGGGGACTTAGCAATCAGCCCCAGCATTTT	CASSEALQWGLSNQPQHF
NA	few	TRBV9	TRBJ2-3	TGTGCCAGCAGCCCCAAACTCACAGATACGCAGTATTTT	CASSPKLTDTQYF
TRBD1	few	TRBV29-1	TRBJ2-7	TGCAGCGTCGAGGGACAGGGCGACTACGAGCAGTACTTC	CSVEGQGDYEQYF